This paragraph covers one TCR beta chain sequence. This clone has a single count. Its antigen specificity is not known. No much larger clonotype is one base removed from it; base qualities were not supplied. The time point label, read with the paper, signifies: week 47, end of study. Every vaccine dose consisted of 300 ug of a 20-mer mutant IDH1 peptide in Montanide, administered subcutaneously together with topical imiquimod. Patients were given eight vaccinations, in weeks 1, 3, 5, 7, 11, 15, 19 and 23, which matched visits V03 through V10. Newly diagnosed WHO grade 3 or 4 IDH1-mutant astrocytomas showing loss of nuclear ATRX were present in the donors. The samples were drawn from NOA16, a multicentre, single-arm, open-label phase I trial in Germany that tested a mutant IDH1 peptide vaccine in humans for the first time. Genomic DNA for TCRB sequencing was extracted from EDTA blood using the DNeasy Blood and Tissue Kit.

The library came from the immunoSEQ multiplex PCR assay. Rearranged TCR beta chain sequences were amplified using the hsTCRB Kit according to the manufacturer's protocol. An Illumina MiSeq was used to sequence the TCRB libraries. The authors' analysis ran thus. The kit vendor's proprietary platform handled demultiplexing, trimming and gene mapping. TCRdb mirrors the immuneACCESS table, restricted to in-frame sequences. Some clones are absent from its copies; in checked studies, under half trace to an unresolved V gene, and the reason for the others is unknown. The V and J calls and the clone size are those of that table, but D and trimming were determined from the DNA. The table for this sample lists over 75,000 clones; about 81% of them were counted only once. Together, the top ten hold under 6.5% of the sample. Trimming takes 3 bases off V and 0 bases off J; junction bases not matched to a gene: 4. The CDR3, from cysteine to phenylalanine, totals 16 residues. The kept DNA is CDR3 alone, 48 bases in frame from the first base. CDR1 and CDR2, per the germline V gene (reference sequence), are PRHDT and FYEKMQ.

This entry comes from a study of a mutant IDH1 vaccine in newly diagnosed glioma (dated by TCRdb to the early 2020s). Background for the entire study: Vaccination was initiated 4-6 weeks after radiotherapy alone, or concurrently with temozolomide cycles in the chemotherapy-containing groups. Of the roughly 34 treated patients, roughly 60% were male and around 40% were female, and a mean age of 40.4 years was recorded. Before enrollment, most patients had been given radiochemotherapy with temozolomide as standard therapy, while the rest had received either radiotherapy alone or temozolomide alone. Visit V12 was the week-35 safety follow-up and visit V13 was the week-47 end of study. Peripheral blood was drawn at six visits: V03 (baseline), V05, V07, V10, V12 and V13. For exploratory analyses, 25 to 30 treated patients had longitudinal TCRB deep sequencing done wherever samples were available.

What the work shows at the level of the full study, not this receptor alone: It was noted by the authors that analyses of patient blood samples could not be reproduced owing to sample limitations. Selection of PBMC samples for TCRB deep sequencing was based on availability. Pseudoprogression appeared unrelated to alterations in the top peripheral T cell clonotypes detected by TCRB sequencing. Across multiple MHC alleles, vaccine-induced immune responses were seen in 90% to 95% of patients.

The sequence was obtained from a man aged 40-55 years with glioma. Recombination linked TRBV13 to TRBJ2-1; TRBD2 matches 8 bases in the middle. This material consisted of PBMCs, taken from a glioma patient whose treatment included an IDH1 peptide vaccine. CDR3 protein: CASSFGSGSSYNEQFF. The nucleotide sequence reads TGTGCCAGCAGCTTTGGGAGCGGGAGCTCCTACAATGAGCAGTTCTTC.